This record concerns one T cell receptor beta chain sequence. Germline V CDR1 and CDR2: SGHAT, FQNNGV. The CDR3 runs 14 residues. The V segment lost 5 bases and the J segment 14 bases; nucleotides outside the gene matches: 14. As handled by the study authors: Scientists estimated how many nucleated cells there were by amplifying reference gene primers. Clones were sequenced by immunoSEQ multiplex PCR, and TCRdb holds only the in-frame ones, with some missing. From that table come the V and J calls and clone size; the DNA was used to work out D and trimming. The data contain around 300,000 clones, about nine tenths of them seen just once; the ten biggest clones take up less than 2.5%. This entry is derived from a study of blood T cell repertoires in COVID-19. Overall study: Sites across the United States, Italy and Spain contributed samples from acute and convalescent COVID-19. PBMCs, B-cell-depleted T cells, or T cells provided the cDNA or gDNA that made up the material.

This sequence originates from a man between 50 and 59 years old with acute or convalescent COVID-19. This rearrangement joins TRBV11-2 to TRBJ1-4; 7 positions agree with TRBD1. Sample: peripheral blood. Written as DNA, the CDR3 is TGTGCCAGCAGCCCACTAGGGTCCGGGACAGTTCTGTTTTTT. It encodes CASSPLGSGTVLFF.